This T cell receptor (beta chain) is from a study of OX40 agonist ivuxolimab in advanced cancers. General study points: Those patients achieving a partial response at 0.1-3.0 mg/kg showed among the lowest clonal expansion. Certain nonresponders likewise exhibited a low normalized T-cell clonal expansion.

Autoimmune disease history or systemic immunosuppression disqualified patients. Sequencing was performed with immunoSEQ multiplex PCR; in TCRdb, only in-frame clones are kept and a portion is missing. Counted here are about 24,000 clones, 84% occurring once; the ten biggest clones make up 15% to 20%. The CDR3 has 13 residues. Germline V gene data show CDR1 as SEHNR and CDR2 as FQNEAQ (reference sequence). V lost 5 bases and J 5 bases, leaving 12 bases between the germline ends. For this clone: Its target is not known.

The starting material was CD4+ or CD8+ T cells sorted from blood, obtained in a trial of the OX40 agonist ivuxolimab. The origin of this receptor is an adult with an advanced solid tumor such as melanoma, head and neck, liver or kidney cancer. This rearrangement joins TRBV7-9 to TRBJ1-1; D perhaps matches TRBD1 (5 bases). In DNA form, the CDR3 reads TGTGCCAGCAGCCTAGGAGAGGGGACTGAAGCTTTCTTT. Translation: CASSLGEGTEAFF.